What follows describes a single T cell receptor (beta chain). Its antigen is undetermined. At one end, the junction sequence differs from germline, possibly due to a read error. The germline V gene encodes CDR1 LGHDT and CDR2 YNNKEL (reference sequence). This CDR3 has 17 residues. The table came from immunoSEQ multiplex PCR; TCRdb's copy has only in-frame clones and leaves some out. Here the sample spans some 180,000 clones, around nine tenths being singletons. This record belongs to a study of T cell responses to AZD1222 COVID-19 vaccine. General study points: Per reports, nearly half of all spike-specific TCRs target regions that are unmutated in variants. Spike-specific TCR breadth rose after two AZD1222 doses, and depth rose as well. Spike-wide vaccine-associated CD4 TCRs dominated at 160-218 and 743-854.

The specimen comprised peripheral blood, sampled 28 days after the second dose of the MenACWY control vaccine. The chain is built from TRBV3-1 (or the pseudogene TRBV3-2) and TRBJ2-1, with 9 nucleotides matching TRBD2. The TCR originated in an adult who received the MenACWY meningococcal vaccine as a control. This CDR3 is CASSQEMSLAGGTRRIF. As DNA, the CDR3 is TGTGCCAGCAGCCAAGAGATGTCACTAGCGGGTGGGACCCGACGGATCTTC.